A single T cell receptor (beta chain) is shown here with its context. What it binds is unknown. This sample is drawn from a study of Ad26.COV2.S vaccination and SARS-CoV-2 variants. The treatment denotes: around 19 received Ad26.COV2.S at low or high dose, single or two shots; roughly five received placebo; per-sample allocation not given. Specimen acquisition occurred on day 63 following the initial vaccine or placebo injection. Sequencing used immunoSEQ multiplex PCR; TCRdb keeps in-frame clones, though not all of them. Among 300,000 to 350,000 clones, about 87% were seen once, and the ten largest hold around 6.4%. Study-wide results and caveats: It was vaccine recipients, not placebo recipients, who had the higher spike-specific TCR breadth.

This clonotype was obtained from a person aged 18-60 years who received the Ad26.COV2.S COVID-19 vaccine or a placebo. The material was peripheral blood, obtained in a trial of Ad26.COV2.S vaccine versus placebo.

The CDR3 DNA follows: TGTGCCAGCAGCTGGAAGAAGGGAAGGCCTGAAGCTTTCTTT. Residues: CASSWKKGRPEAFF. The rearrangement links TRBV5-8 to TRBJ1-1, with D unclear. With 3 bases removed from V and 6 bases from J, the gap between germline ends came to 15 bases. The CDR3 length is 14 residues. The germline gives CDR1 SGHTS, CDR2 YDEGEE.